The 25 T cell receptor beta chains below all came from one sample that was sequenced in a study of shared clonotypes between healthy human individuals. The assay was immunoSEQ multiplex PCR, and TCRdb's table has in-frame clones only and misses some. The sample consists of about 380,000 clones, about 96% of them appearing once. The sequencing input was memory CD8+ T cells sorted from blood. Indicated subset: CD45RO+ cells pooled with CCR7-negative TemRA cells. The receptor set was obtained from a man aged 25-40 years in good health.

The rearrangement joins TRBV30 to TRBJ1-5, with D possibly TRBD1 on 5 matching bases. Trimming removed 5 bases at V and 3 bases at J, with 11 bases between. The germline CDR1 and CDR2 sequences are GTSNPN and SVGIG (reference sequence). The CDR3 runs 13 residues. The CDR3 loop is CAWQAGYNQPQHF. CDR3 bases: TGTGCCTGGCAGGCAGGGTACAATCAGCCCCAGCATTTT.

The chain links TRBV4-1 to TRBJ2-1; 7 nucleotides agree with TRBD2. The J segment lost 4 bases and the V segment lost 6 bases, leaving 12 bases of the junction unmatched. The CDR3 is made up of 16 amino acids. Germline lookup yields CDR1 MGHRA and CDR2 YSYEKL. The CDR3 reads CASRVTPASGYNEQFF. CDR3 DNA sequence: TGCGCCAGCAGGGTCACCCCGGCTAGCGGATACAATGAGCAGTTCTTC.

The V gene is TRBV7-9, the J gene TRBJ2-7, with D perhaps assigned TRBD1 or TRBD2 (5 bases each). Germline values: CDR1 SEHNR, CDR2 FQNEAQ (reference sequence). The CDR3 sequence is 14 residues long. With 5 bases removed from V and 0 bases from J, the gap between germline ends came to 11 bases. CDR3 in amino acids: CASSRTGPSYEQYF. CDR3 coding DNA: TGTGCCAGCAGCCGTACGGGACCCTCCTACGAGCAGTACTTC. Based on the CDR3 plus reference TRBV7-9 and TRBJ2-7, the full variable domain is DTGVSQNPRHKITKRGQNVTFRCDPISEHNRLYWYRQTLGQGPEFLTYFQNEAQLEKSRLLSDRFSAERPKGSFSTLEIQRTEQGDSAMYLCASSRTGPSYEQYFGPGTRLTVT.

CDR3 residues: CASSFGLAGGRWGNEQFF. The CDR3 DNA follows: TGCGCCAGCAGCTTTGGACTAGCGGGAGGGCGCTGGGGCAATGAGCAGTTCTTC. The chain links TRBV5-1 to TRBJ2-1, with 15 nucleotides matching TRBD2. The CDR3 runs 18 residues. V shed 2 bases and J 6 bases; nucleotides not matched to a gene: 9. Germline V gene lookup returns CDR1 SGHRS and CDR2 YFSETQ.

This clone appeared once. V and J are TRBV5-8 and TRBJ2-7, with 8 bases aligning to TRBD2. CDR1 and CDR2 from the germline V gene are SGHTS and YDEGEE. The CDR3 length is 16 residues. V lost 1 base to trimming and J lost 5 bases; unmatched junction nucleotides: 11. The CDR3 bases are TGTGCCAGCAGCTTGTTGGGCAGCGGGAGAATAAACGAGCAGTACTTC. This translates into CASSLLGSGRINEQYF.

J is TRBJ1-1 and V is TRBV10-3; 9 bases agree with TRBD1. Losses at the gene ends were 6 bases for V and 1 base for J; bases not matched to a gene: 6. The CDR3 is 15 residues long. CDR1 ENHRY and CDR2 SYGVKD come from the germline V gene. In DNA, the CDR3 is TGTGCCATCAGGGGGGACAGGGTGGGGAACACTGAAGCTTTCTTT. It encodes CAIRGDRVGNTEAFF.

The V and J genes are TRBV7-2 and TRBJ2-7; 11 bases match TRBD2. Germline CDR1 and CDR2: SGHTA and FQGNSA. Germline trimming cut 5 bases from V and 2 bases from J; bases unmatched to any gene: 11. The CDR3 extends over 17 amino acids. The CDR3 spells CASSQTSGGTFTYEQYF. The CDR3, as DNA: TGTGCCAGCAGCCAAACTAGCGGGGGAACCTTTACCTACGAGCAGTACTTC.

This rearrangement joins TRBV5-1 to TRBJ2-3; no firm D call. The germline V and J ends were trimmed by 4 bases and 4 bases, with 7 bases remaining between them. Germline CDR1 reads SGHRS; CDR2 reads YFSETQ. This CDR3 is built from 12 residues. DNA of the CDR3: TGCGCCAGCAGCGCCCTAGCAGATACGCAGTATTTT. Translation: CASSALADTQYF.

The chain links TRBV2 to TRBJ2-3; D might be TRBD2 (6 bases). This CDR3 contains 15 residues. Germline V gene sequence: CDR1 SNHLY, CDR2 FYNNEI. Trimming left V 6 bases short and J 3 bases short, with 16 bases between. The CDR3 protein is CASSLDGGKTDTQYF. The CDR3 DNA follows: TGTGCCAGCAGCTTGGACGGAGGGAAAACAGATACGCAGTATTTT.

The chain is built from TRBV14 and TRBJ2-3; D could derive from TRBD1 or TRBD2 (7 bases each). The V and J ends lost 6 bases and 8 bases respectively, with 21 bases between them. The CDR3 sequence is 15 residues long. CDR1 is SGHDN, CDR2 FVKESK, per germline. The CDR3: CASRYEPQGGGTQYF. CDR3 nucleotides: TGTGCCAGCAGGTACGAACCTCAGGGGGGGGGTACGCAGTATTTT.

As for this clone: Other DNA variants within this sample encode the same CDR3. This chain connects TRBV5-4 to TRBJ2-3; no clear D. The CDR3 length is 14 residues. Germline V gene data show CDR1 as SGHNT and CDR2 as YYREEE (reference sequence). V lost 0 bases and J 3 bases, leaving 8 bases between the germline ends. CDR3 in DNA: TGTGCCAGCAGCTTGGCCCTTTCAACAGATACGCAGTATTTT. Translating it yields CASSLALSTDTQYF.

The V call is TRBV7-2, the J call TRBJ2-7; TRBD2 matches 10 bases. V was clipped by 5 bases and J by 3 bases; unmatched bases: 4. The CDR3 extends over 14 amino acids. Germline CDR1 reads SGHTA; CDR2 reads FQGNSA. CDR3 nucleotides: TGTGCCAGCAGCCCATTAGCGGGAGGCTACGAGCAGTACTTC. Protein sequence: CASSPLAGGYEQYF.

This chain connects TRBV19 to TRBJ2-7; TRBD1 matches 10 bases. The V gene's germline CDR1 is LNHDA and CDR2 SQIVND (reference sequence). V shed 7 bases, J shed 3 bases, and the junction held 12 bases outside the gene matches. This CDR3 region has 16 residues. This CDR3 is CASTSPGQGGNYEQYF. CDR3 nucleotide sequence: TGTGCCAGTACCTCACCCGGACAGGGGGGGAACTACGAGCAGTACTTC.

CDR3 in amino acids: CAIAHPGSSTDTQYF. CDR3 bases: TGTGCCATCGCCCACCCGGGGAGTAGCACAGATACGCAGTATTTT. The rearrangement uses TRBV10-3 and TRBJ2-3; D possibly corresponds to TRBD2 (5 bases). The V gene lost 8 bases and the J gene lost 0 bases, with 15 bases spanning the gap. Germline loops: CDR1 ENHRY, CDR2 SYGVKD. CDR3 length: 15 amino acids.

This rearrangement joins TRBV5-1 to TRBJ2-7, with D maybe TRBD2 (6 bases). The CDR3 sequence is 16 residues long. Germline loops: CDR1 SGHRS, CDR2 YFSETQ. The V gene lost 5 bases and the J gene lost 3 bases, with 21 bases spanning the gap. Written as DNA, the CDR3 is TGCGCCAGCAGTCGTTCCACTAGCTATCTGAACTACGAGCAGTACTTC. This translates into CASSRSTSYLNYEQYF.

This rearrangement joins TRBV28 to TRBJ2-6; D may match TRBD1 or TRBD2 (6 bases each). V was cut by 5 bases and J by 2 bases, with 22 bases left in between. The CDR3 length is 19 residues. Germline CDR1 reads MDHEN; CDR2 reads SYDVKM. The CDR3 sequence: CASSPLGGRGQTGANVLTF. CDR3 DNA: TGTGCCAGCAGTCCCCTCGGGGGAAGGGGACAAACTGGGGCCAACGTCCTGACTTTC.

J is TRBJ2-3 and V is TRBV18, with D maybe TRBD2 (6 bases). CDR1 KGHSH and CDR2 LQKENI come from the germline V gene. CDR3 length equals 13 residues. Deletions cut 4 bases from V and 3 bases from J, with 8 bases between. The CDR3 here is CASSLRETDTQYF. For the CDR3, the DNA is TGTGCCAGCTCACTCCGGGAGACAGATACGCAGTATTTT.

The chain employs TRBV28 and TRBJ2-3; no definite D call. The CDR3 extends over 12 amino acids. The V and J ends lost 6 bases and 2 bases respectively, with 6 bases between them. Germline CDR1 is MDHEN and CDR2 is SYDVKM. The CDR3 protein is CASRRTTDTQYF. CDR3 DNA sequence: TGTGCCAGCAGGCGTACCACAGATACGCAGTATTTT.

The chain employs TRBV6-1 and TRBJ2-1, with TRBD2 matching over 9 bases. Trimming took 1 base from V and 7 from J; bases not matched to a gene: 5. The germline V gene encodes CDR1 MNHNS and CDR2 SASEGT. The CDR3 runs 15 residues. CDR3 nucleotide sequence: TGTGCCAGCAGTGAAGTACTAGCGGGTCAGAATGAGCAGTTCTTC. It codes for CASSEVLAGQNEQFF.

The chain recombines TRBV28 with TRBJ2-1, with TRBD2 matching over 7 bases. The germline CDR1 and CDR2 sequences are MDHEN and SYDVKM. The CDR3 is 14 residues long. V lost 3 bases to trimming and J lost 8 bases; unmatched junction nucleotides: 7. CDR3 amino acids: CASSLGTIIDEQFF. The CDR3 DNA reads as TGTGCCAGCAGTTTGGGGACTATTATAGATGAGCAGTTCTTC.

The rearrangement joins TRBV6-9 to TRBJ2-2; D possibly uses TRBD1 or TRBD2 (7 bases each). V lost 5 bases, J lost 4 bases, and 17 bases lay in between. Germline-derived CDR1 and CDR2 are MNHGY and SVAAGI. The CDR3 length is 16 residues. The CDR3 DNA reads TGTGCCAGCAGTCCCAGCGGGACAGCGACCACCGGGGAGCTGTTTTTT. Translated: CASSPSGTATTGELFF.

CDR3 DNA: TGTGCCAGCTCTCCGGACTCCTTCTACGAGCAGTACTTC. Protein product: CASSPDSFYEQYF. The chain recombines TRBV18 with TRBJ2-7, with D tentatively TRBD2 (5 bases). The CDR3 sequence is 13 residues long. In germline, CDR1 is KGHSH, CDR2 LQKENI. Trimming shortened V by 6 bases and J by 3 bases, and 12 bases separated the two germline ends.

The chain employs TRBV19 and TRBJ2-3, with TRBD2 identical over 8 bases. J was trimmed by 3 bases and V by 1 base; bases with no gene match: 9. In germline, CDR1 is LNHDA, CDR2 SQIVND (reference sequence). CDR3 size: 17 residues. In DNA form, the CDR3 reads TGTGCCAGTAGTATAGCTGGATCGGGAGGGCGAACAGATACGCAGTATTTT. It specifies CASSIAGSGGRTDTQYF.

A single count supports this clone. J is TRBJ2-1 and V is TRBV4-2, with 10 bases matching TRBD2. With 3 bases clipped from V and 2 bases from J, the junction kept 4 bases outside the gene matches. Germline loops: CDR1 LGHNA, CDR2 YNFKEQ. This CDR3 has 16 residues. The CDR3 region is CASSHRLAGPYNEQFF. DNA for the CDR3: TGTGCCAGCAGCCACCGACTAGCGGGCCCCTACAATGAGCAGTTCTTC.

This chain links TRBV5-1 with TRBJ2-6, with TRBD1 as a possible D gene (5 bases). The CDR3 is made up of 15 amino acids. Between the trimmed V and J ends, which lost 5 bases and 0 bases, there was a span of 9 bases. Germline V lookup: CDR1 SGHRS, CDR2 YFSETQ. CDR3 sequence: CASSDSSSGANVLTF. In nucleotides, the CDR3 is TGCGCCAGCAGTGACAGCTCCTCTGGGGCCAACGTCCTGACTTTC. Based on the CDR3 plus reference TRBV5-1 and TRBJ2-6, the full variable domain is KAGVTQTPRYLIKTRGQQVTLSCSPISGHRSVSWYQQTPGQGLQFLFEYFSETQRNKGNFPGRFSGRQFSNSRSEMNVSTLELGDSALYLCASSDSSSGANVLTFGAGSRLTVL.